This passage covers 21 T cell receptor beta chains from one sample sequenced in a study of T cells in Graves' hyperthyroidism and ophthalmopathy. Using RNA transcripts as the source, TCR beta CDR3 regions were amplified. Carried out on the TCR CDR3, a first-round RT-PCR used the HTBI primer set. Using its own MiXCR run on the multiplex PCR reads, TCRdb lists one record per CDR3 protein. The data hold around 620,000 distinct CDR3 sequences, with around 46% observed a single time. The sequenced sample consisted of peripheral blood or thyroid tissue (not recorded which). The receptor set was obtained from an adult woman with Graves' disease, either hyperthyroidism or ophthalmopathy (not recorded which).

This clonotype has ten or more counts. The chain carries TRBV15 and TRBJ2-6; D is unresolved. Trimming removed 3 bases from V and 0 bases from J, with 9 bases in between. Germline loops: CDR1 LNHNV, CDR2 YYDKDF (reference sequence). CDR3 length: 16 residues. In nucleotides, the CDR3 is TGTGCCACCAGCAGGGGGTACATCTCTGGGGCCAACGTCCTGACTTTC. Its protein product is CATSRGYISGANVLTF.

The rearrangement joins TRBV7-3 to TRBJ1-1, with D tentatively TRBD1 (5 bases). The V gene lost 2 bases and the J gene lost 6 bases, with 19 bases spanning the gap. Germline CDR1 reads SGHTA; CDR2 reads FQGTGA. CDR3 length: 16 residues. CDR3: CASSLSSGSGEAEAFF. The CDR3 coding sequence is TGTGCCAGCAGCTTATCCTCAGGGTCGGGGGAGGCTGAAGCTTTCTTT.

This clonotype came up a few times. The chain links TRBV3-1 to TRBJ1-2, with D possibly being TRBD1 (5 bases). V lost 0 bases, J lost 8 bases, and 25 bases lay in between. The germline V gene has CDR1 LGHDT and CDR2 YNNKEL (reference sequence). The CDR3 is 18 amino acids. The CDR3 protein is CASSQDLEGTLESRGYTF. In DNA form, the CDR3 reads TGTGCCAGCAGCCAAGATTTAGAAGGGACTCTTGAATCGCGAGGCTACACCTTC.

This chain connects TRBV10-1 to TRBJ1-5; no clear D. Trimming shortened V by 10 bases and J by 2 bases, and 18 bases separated the two germline ends. The CDR3 is made up of 15 amino acids. Germline CDR1 WNHNN, CDR2 SYGVQD (reference sequence). The CDR3: CAIPAVQLGNQPQHF. The DNA of the CDR3 is TGCGCCATCCCGGCGGTGCAGCTCGGCAATCAGCCCCAGCATTTT.

The chain is built from TRBV12-3 or TRBV12-4 and TRBJ1-1; tentatively, D is TRBD1 (5 bases). Trimming stripped 4 bases from V and 6 bases from J, with 12 bases between. This CDR3 region has 13 residues. CDR3 coding DNA: TGTGCCAGCAGTTACGGACCGGGGCCTGAAGCTTTCTTT. Residues: CASSYGPGPEAFF.

This clonotype was observed once. This sequence joins TRBV15 and TRBJ2-2; maybe TRBD1 (6 bases). The CDR3 runs to 14 residues. With 6 bases removed from V and 7 bases from J, the gap between germline ends came to 15 bases. Germline CDR1 is LNHNV and CDR2 is YYDKDF (reference sequence). The CDR3: CATRARGIDGELFF. In nucleotides, the CDR3 is TGTGCCACCAGAGCTAGGGGGATCGACGGGGAGCTGTTTTTT.

This clonotype was found many times. The chain recombines TRBV20-1 with TRBJ2-5; 7 bases line up with TRBD2. This CDR3 is built from 13 residues. V lost 6 bases to trimming and J lost 4 bases; unmatched junction nucleotides: 8. The germline gives CDR1 DFQATT, CDR2 SNEGSKA (reference sequence). Here the CDR3 reads CSAPGGGIETQYF. The CDR3, as DNA: TGCAGTGCCCCCGGGGGAGGGATAGAGACCCAGTACTTC.

This clonotype was detected only a few times. The chain employs TRBV3-1 and TRBJ1-6, with 7 bases matching TRBD1. Germline CDR1 reads LGHDT; CDR2 reads YNNKEL (reference sequence). The CDR3 covers 15 residues. V gave up 7 bases and J gave up 6 bases; unmatched junction bases: 9. The CDR3 DNA reads as TGTGCCAGCACCAACCGGGACAGTAGTAATTCACCCCTCCACTTT. Protein: CASTNRDSSNSPLHF.

The chain joins TRBV6-5 to TRBJ2-2; no definite D call. The CDR3 is 14 residues long. Germline V lookup: CDR1 MNHEY, CDR2 SVGAGI. The V gene lost 8 bases and the J gene lost 1 base, with 11 bases spanning the gap. CDR3 sequence (DNA): TGTGCCAGCGGCCTTCCAGGGAACACCGGGGAGCTGTTTTTT. Translated: CASGLPGNTGELFF.

The chain links TRBV12-3 or TRBV12-4 to TRBJ2-2; a weak D match, TRBD1 (6 bases). The CDR3 runs to 12 residues. With 6 bases removed from V and 13 bases from J, the gap between germline ends came to 15 bases. The CDR3 loop reads CASRATGRGLFF. DNA of the CDR3: TGTGCCAGCAGAGCTACCGGCAGGGGGCTGTTTTTT.

The chain has TRBV7-9 and TRBJ1-5; no definite D call. The V gene lost 3 bases and the J gene lost 11 bases, with 8 bases spanning the gap. This CDR3 comprises 11 residues. CDR1 and CDR2 from the germline V gene are SEHNR and FQNEAQ (reference sequence). This CDR3 is CASSFTETQHF. For the CDR3, the DNA is TGTGCCAGCAGCTTCACCGAGACCCAGCATTTT. The whole variable domain, remainder taken from reference TRBV7-9 and TRBJ1-5, is DTGVSQNPRHKITKRGQNVTFRCDPISEHNRLYWYRQTLGQGPEFLTYFQNEAQLEKSRLLSDRFSAERPKGSFSTLEIQRTEQGDSAMYLCASSFTETQHFGDGTRLSIL.

This clonotype showed up many times. The V and J genes are TRBV7-9 and TRBJ1-5; D is uncertain. The ends were cut back, 3 bases at V and 1 base at J, with 7 bases in the middle. This CDR3 is 14 amino acids long. Germline V CDR1 and CDR2: SEHNR, FQNEAQ (reference sequence). The CDR3 DNA sequence: TGTGCCAGCAGCTTCGTGGGAAGCAATCAGCCCCAGCATTTT. This codes for CASSFVGSNQPQHF.

This clonotype showed up many times. The V and J genes are TRBV12-3 or TRBV12-4 and TRBJ2-7, with a possible D match to TRBD1 (6 bases). V was shortened by 3 bases and J by 7 bases, with 13 bases between the two germline ends. The CDR3 is 13 residues long. CDR3: CASSFRQAWEQYF. CDR3 DNA sequence: TGTGCCAGCAGTTTTCGACAGGCTTGGGAGCAGTACTTC.

J is TRBJ2-7 and V is TRBV28; D is ambiguous. The germline V gene encodes CDR1 MDHEN and CDR2 SYDVKM. The CDR3 is 14 amino acids. The V gene lost 2 bases and the J gene lost 4 bases, with 12 bases spanning the gap. The CDR3 DNA reads as TGTGCCAGCAGTTTAAGTCTACCCGCGTACGAGCAGTACTTC. It encodes CASSLSLPAYEQYF. The full variable domain, rest sourced from reference TRBV28 and TRBJ2-7, is DVKVTQSSRYLVKRTGEKVFLECVQDMDHENMFWYRQDPGLGLRLIYFSYDVKMKEKGDIPEGYSVSREKKERFSLILESASTNQTSMYLCASSLSLPAYEQYFGPGTRLTVT.

At least ten counts were recorded for this clonotype. The V call is TRBV4-1, the J call TRBJ1-4; 8 nucleotides line up with TRBD1. Germline V lookup: CDR1 MGHRA, CDR2 YSYEKL. V dropped 4 bases and J dropped 5; count of bases not matched to a gene: 6. The CDR3 has 15 residues. The CDR3 reads CASSRTGGGNEKLFF. The CDR3 DNA is TGCGCCAGCAGCCGAACAGGGGGGGGAAATGAAAAACTGTTTTTT.

The V gene is TRBV9, the J gene TRBJ1-6, with TRBD1 as a possible D gene (6 bases). The CDR3 loop spans 15 amino acids. V shed 0 bases and J shed 7 bases, with 11 bases lying between them. The V gene's germline CDR1 is SGDLS and CDR2 YYNGEE. The CDR3 region is CASSVEGQTNSPLHF. In DNA form, the CDR3 reads TGTGCCAGCAGCGTAGAAGGACAGACAAATTCACCCCTCCACTTT.

The CDR3 is CASSQDKSGYQPQHF. In DNA form, the CDR3 reads TGCGCCAGCAGCCAAGATAAGTCAGGGTATCAGCCCCAGCATTTT. The chain combines TRBV4-1 with TRBJ1-5; D possibly corresponds to TRBD1 (5 bases). Germline CDR1 reads MGHRA; CDR2 reads YSYEKL. The CDR3 length is 15 residues. V was cut by 0 bases and J by 5 bases, with 11 bases left in between.

This chain connects TRBV10-3 to TRBJ1-5; D uncertain. Germline V gene sequence: CDR1 ENHRY, CDR2 SYGVKD. V lost 6 bases and J lost 2, with 14 bases in between. There are 15 residues in the CDR3. CDR3 protein: CAISSPTGGNQPQHF. Here the CDR3 DNA reads TGTGCCATCAGCTCCCCGACCGGCGGCAATCAGCCCCAGCATTTT.

At least ten counts were recorded for this clonotype. This may stem from a read error, because a much larger clone lies one nucleotide away. The genes are TRBV2 and TRBJ1-3; no clear D gene. Trimming left V 11 bases short and J 8 bases short, with 13 bases between. CDR1 and CDR2 from the germline V gene are SNHLY and FYNNEI. CDR3 size: 11 residues. Written as DNA, the CDR3 is TGTGCCGGCACCGTAGCGGACACCATATATTTT. Translated: CAGTVADTIYF.

A few counts support this clonotype. V gene TRBV7-2 combines with J gene TRBJ1-1; D uncertain. This CDR3 comprises 15 residues. CDR1 is SGHTA and CDR2 is FQGNSA in the germline V gene. V was pared by 5 bases and J by 2 bases, with 15 bases between. CDR3 bases: TGTGCCAGCAGCCAAGACCCGAGTTATAACACTGAAGCTTTCTTT. Translation gives CASSQDPSYNTEAFF.

The chain links TRBV20-1 to TRBJ2-2, with D perhaps matching TRBD1 or TRBD2 (5 bases each). Deletions cut 3 bases from V and 1 base from J, with 9 bases between. Germline V gene lookup returns CDR1 DFQATT and CDR2 SNEGSKA (reference sequence). CDR3 length: 14 amino acids. CDR3 in DNA: TGCAGTGCTAGGAGGGGTCAGAACACCGGGGAGCTGTTTTTT. It specifies CSARRGQNTGELFF.